Below, one T cell receptor (beta chain) is given with its context. Its antigen is not known. These data originate in a study of cytomegalovirus exposure and HLA in healthy donors. Study-level results: A later analysis linked a missense DCLRE1C variant to TCR beta V- and J-gene trimming.

Germline V gene sequence: CDR1 LNHDA, CDR2 SQIVND (reference sequence). The CDR3 length is 15 residues. The V gene end was trimmed by 2 bases and the J gene end by 4 bases; junction bases not matched to a gene: 4. The primer mix had 60 Vbeta and 13 Jbeta primers. TCRdb keeps only in-frame clones here, not all; method: immunoSEQ multiplex PCR. The table lists 310,000 or so clones, approximately 90% of them singletons. The source material was PBMCs. This chain connects TRBV19 to TRBJ1-1; TRBD1 aligns across 10 bases. The sequence was collected from a woman under 30 in good health and CMV-seronegative. CDR3 DNA: TGTGCCAGTAGTATAATCGGGACAGGGGTCACTGAAGCTTTCTTT. Protein sequence: CASSIIGTGVTEAFF.